Following are 30 T cell receptor beta chains from one sample sequenced in a study of T cells in localized non-small cell lung cancer. Produced via immunoSEQ multiplex PCR; TCRdb's table is partial and in-frame only. Of about 18,000 clones listed, around 86% are singletons. The sequenced sample was peripheral blood, obtained before any cancer treatment. These receptors were taken from a female donor older than 55 with stage I lung adenocarcinoma.

The chain uses TRBV2 and TRBJ1-2; D is unresolved. Germline-derived CDR1 and CDR2 are SNHLY and FYNNEI. V lost 5 bases to trimming and J lost 5 bases, with 12 bases between them. This CDR3 is 13 amino acids long. This CDR3 reads CASSPWRYYGYTF. As DNA, the CDR3 is TGTGCCAGCAGTCCATGGAGATATTATGGCTACACCTTC.

The rearrangement uses TRBV10-3 and TRBJ1-5; D unresolved. The CDR3 has 14 amino acids. Germline lookup yields CDR1 ENHRY and CDR2 SYGVKD. The V gene lost 4 bases and the J gene lost 6 bases, with 13 bases spanning the gap. CDR3 coding DNA: TGTGCCATCAGTGGTGAAGGGTCAGGTCAGCCCCAGCATTTT. This encodes CAISGEGSGQPQHF.

This clone is deemed medium-sized. This chain connects TRBV27 to TRBJ1-1; unclear D gene. V lost 3 bases and J lost 4, with 9 bases in between. CDR3 length equals 13 residues. CDR1 and CDR2 (germline): MNHEY, SMNVEV (reference sequence). The CDR3 DNA is TGTGCCAGCAGTTTCAAGGAAACCACTGAAGCTTTCTTT. Translating it yields CASSFKETTEAFF.

The chain uses TRBV5-4 and TRBJ2-2, with D possibly matching TRBD1 (6 bases). The V gene's germline CDR1 is SGHNT and CDR2 YYREEE (reference sequence). The CDR3 contains 15 residues. V lost 4 bases and J lost 5, with 15 bases in between. The CDR3 loop reads CASSQAGARTGELFF. DNA for the CDR3: TGTGCCAGCAGCCAGGCAGGGGCGCGTACCGGGGAGCTGTTTTTT.

V usage is TRBV4-3 and J usage is TRBJ2-4; D is undetermined. Per germline, CDR1 LGHNA and CDR2 YSLEER. V was clipped by 1 base and J by 0 bases, with 10 bases between them. The CDR3 length is 16 residues. The DNA for the CDR3 is TGCGCCAGCAGCCAAGCGCTTTCCCTAGCCAAAAACATTCAGTACTTC. This translates into CASSQALSLAKNIQYF.

The chain couples TRBV19 to TRBJ1-1; D perhaps matches TRBD1 (6 bases). The CDR3 length is 14 residues. The germline V gene encodes CDR1 LNHDA and CDR2 SQIVND (reference sequence). Trimming left V 6 bases short and J 1 base short, with 12 bases between. CDR3 DNA: TGTGCCAGTAGGCCCTCGGACAGGAACACTGAAGCTTTCTTT. Amino acid sequence: CASRPSDRNTEAFF. The full variable domain, rest sourced from reference TRBV19 and TRBJ1-1, is DGGITQSPKYLFRKEGQNVTLSCEQNLNHDAMYWYRQDPGQGLRLIYYSQIVNDFQKGDIAEGYSVSREKKESFPLTVTSAQKNPTAFYLCASRPSDRNTEAFFGQGTRLTVV.

V gene TRBV29-1 combines with J gene TRBJ1-1; possibly TRBD1 for D (6 bases). V shed 4 bases and J shed 1 base, with 10 bases lying between them. CDR1 and CDR2 (germline): SQVTM, ANQGSEA. This CDR3 is 13 amino acids long. CDR3 in DNA: TGCAGCGTTGTCGGGGGCCGGAACACTGAAGCTTTCTTT. The encoded protein is CSVVGGRNTEAFF.

This chain uses TRBV6-6 with TRBJ1-4, with TRBD1 as a possible D gene (5 bases). The CDR3 is 12 residues long. Trimming stripped 4 bases from V and 7 bases from J, with 7 bases between. Looked up from germline, CDR1 is MNHNY and CDR2 is SVGAGI (reference sequence). Here the CDR3 reads CASSSTGEKLFF. CDR3 nucleotide sequence: TGTGCCAGCAGTTCAACAGGTGAAAAACTGTTTTTT.

The rearrangement uses TRBV7-8 and TRBJ1-1; TRBD1 is a possible D gene (5 bases). Germline V CDR1 and CDR2: SGHVS, FQNEAQ. This CDR3 comprises 14 residues. Trimming took off 1 base at V and 6 bases at J, with 12 bases between the two ends. The CDR3 protein is CASSLGGSLPEAFF. For the CDR3, the DNA is TGTGCCAGCAGCTTAGGGGGGTCTCTCCCTGAAGCTTTCTTT.

The chain recombines TRBV5-8 with TRBJ2-1, with TRBD1 matching 7 bases. This CDR3 has 16 amino acids. The germline gives CDR1 SGHTS, CDR2 YDEGEE. The ends lost 4 bases at V and 1 base at J; junction bases unmatched: 8. The CDR3 reads CASSPLTGSSYNEQFF. The CDR3 bases are TGTGCCAGCAGCCCGTTGACAGGGAGTTCCTACAATGAGCAGTTCTTC. Combining the CDR3 with reference TRBV5-8 and TRBJ2-1 gives the whole variable domain EAGVTQSPTHLIKTRGQQATLRCSPISGHTSVYWYQQALGLGLQFLLWYDEGEERNRGNFPPRFSGRQFPNYSSELNVNALELEDSALYLCASSPLTGSSYNEQFFGPGTRLTVL.

The rearrangement joins TRBV30 to TRBJ1-1; 8 positions agree with TRBD1. V gave up 4 bases and J gave up 3 bases; unmatched junction bases: 4. CDR3 length equals 13 residues. Germline V gene data show CDR1 as GTSNPN and CDR2 as SVGIG (reference sequence). CDR3 bases: TGTGCCTGGAATGAACAGGGGGACACTGAAGCTTTCTTT. Its translation is CAWNEQGDTEAFF.

The CDR3 region has the DNA TGTGCCAGCAGTCCACCCGGGACAGGGTATCAAGATACGCAGTATTTT. It encodes CASSPPGTGYQDTQYF. This sequence joins TRBV2 and TRBJ2-3; 9 bases line up with TRBD1. The germline CDR1 and CDR2 sequences are SNHLY and FYNNEI. V dropped 5 bases and J dropped 5; count of bases not matched to a gene: 11. CDR3 size: 16 residues.

V is TRBV7-8 and J is TRBJ2-7; 7 bases match TRBD1. After removal of 5 bases from V and 5 bases from J, the junction contained 12 bases not matched to a gene. Germline V lookup: CDR1 SGHVS, CDR2 FQNEAQ. The CDR3 spans 15 residues. The CDR3 protein is CASSTTPDTGDEQYF. CDR3 bases: TGTGCCAGCAGCACTACACCGGACACAGGGGACGAGCAGTACTTC.

This clone has a single count. V is TRBV5-1 and J is TRBJ1-4, with D possibly matching TRBD1 (6 bases). V was cut by 3 bases and J by 4 bases, with 10 bases left in between. Germline-derived CDR1 and CDR2 are SGHRS and YFSETQ. This CDR3 has 14 residues. CDR3 nucleotide sequence: TGCGCCAGCAGCTCGGACAGTTTTAATGAAAAACTGTTTTTT. Amino acid sequence: CASSSDSFNEKLFF.

The chain combines TRBV5-6 with TRBJ2-3; D is ambiguous. The CDR3 is 11 amino acids. Trimming cost V 0 bases and J 10 bases, with 6 bases left between them. Per the germline V gene, CDR1 is SGHDT and CDR2 is YYEEEE. The CDR3 sequence: CASSLDNSQYF. The CDR3 DNA sequence: TGTGCCAGCAGCTTGGACAATTCGCAGTATTTT.

V is TRBV6-5 and J is TRBJ2-1; D is uncertain. V lost 2 bases and J lost 11, with 16 bases in between. This CDR3 is 14 amino acids long. The germline V gene has CDR1 MNHEY and CDR2 SVGAGI. CDR3 sequence: CASSYTTMPEKQFF. The CDR3 DNA sequence: TGTGCCAGCAGTTACACTACTATGCCGGAGAAGCAGTTCTTC.

The chain carries TRBV5-1 and TRBJ2-7; 10 bases align to TRBD1. The CDR3 runs to 16 residues. Losses at the gene ends were 5 bases for V and 1 base for J; bases not matched to a gene: 9. CDR1 SGHRS and CDR2 YFSETQ come from the germline V gene. The CDR3 coding sequence is TGCGCCAGCAGTTCGGCGGGACAGGGGATGTCCTACGAGCAGTACTTC. It encodes CASSSAGQGMSYEQYF.

This chain connects TRBV6-5 to TRBJ1-6, with D perhaps TRBD1 (5 bases). Looked up from germline, CDR1 is MNHEY and CDR2 is SVGAGI. V was cut by 3 bases and J by 9 bases, with 15 bases left in between. The CDR3 loop spans 15 amino acids. The CDR3 nucleotides are TGTGCCAGCAGTTATCAGGGTCTTGGAGGTTCACCCCTCCACTTT. Its translation is CASSYQGLGGSPLHF.

This clone was picked up a small number of times. The chain joins TRBV5-1 to TRBJ1-1, with D uncertain. The CDR3 totals 14 residues. Germline loops: CDR1 SGHRS, CDR2 YFSETQ. V lost 3 bases and J 5 bases, leaving 14 bases between the germline ends. CDR3 in DNA: TGCGCCAGCAGCTCCAACACGGTCGGAACTGAAGCTTTCTTT. Translation: CASSSNTVGTEAFF.

The chain links TRBV18 to TRBJ2-7; TRBD1 or TRBD2 may be the D gene (5 bases each). This CDR3 has 13 residues. The germline V gene has CDR1 KGHSH and CDR2 LQKENI. Trimming took off 6 bases at V and 5 bases at J, with 14 bases between the two ends. CDR3 residues: CASSQSMGDEQYF. The CDR3 nucleotides are TGTGCCAGCTCCCAATCCATGGGGGACGAGCAGTACTTC.

The chain combines TRBV4-1 with TRBJ2-3; D is perhaps TRBD1 (5 bases). The CDR3 has 14 amino acids. Deletions cut 3 bases from V and 0 bases from J, with 7 bases between. Germline-derived CDR1 and CDR2 are MGHRA and YSYEKL. The chain's CDR3 is CASSQGPSTDTQYF. The CDR3 bases are TGCGCCAGCAGCCAGGGGCCGAGCACAGATACGCAGTATTTT.

This clone was observed once. This chain links TRBV7-9 with TRBJ1-3, with unresolved D. CDR1 is SEHNR and CDR2 is FQNEAQ in the germline V gene (reference sequence). Trimming took off 5 bases at V and 2 bases at J, with 13 bases between the two ends. CDR3 size: 15 residues. In DNA form, the CDR3 reads TGTGCCAGCAGCCCACCGGGGAGGGCTGGAAACACCATATATTTT. Its translation is CASSPPGRAGNTIYF.

This chain links TRBV19 with TRBJ1-5; D gene unclear. The CDR3 has 13 residues. In germline, CDR1 is LNHDA, CDR2 SQIVND (reference sequence). The V end lost 5 bases, the J end lost 4 bases, and 9 bases lay between the germline ends. This CDR3 is CASSEAGNQPQHF. DNA for the CDR3: TGTGCCAGTAGTGAAGCCGGGAATCAGCCCCAGCATTTT.

The chain has TRBV7-9 and TRBJ2-3; D possibly corresponds to TRBD2 (6 bases). V was pared by 4 bases and J by 13 bases, with 18 bases between. Germline CDR1 reads SEHNR; CDR2 reads FQNEAQ (reference sequence). The CDR3 spans 13 residues. CDR3 coding DNA: TGTGCCAGCAGCTCCCAGGACTATGAGAAAAAGTATTTT. Amino acid sequence: CASSSQDYEKKYF.

V usage is TRBV2 and J usage is TRBJ1-2; 9 bases fit TRBD1. Germline V gene data show CDR1 as SNHLY and CDR2 as FYNNEI. This CDR3 has 14 residues. V lost 5 bases to trimming and J lost 4 bases; unmatched junction nucleotides: 5. The CDR3 loop reads CASSNRGHVYGYTF. In DNA, the CDR3 is TGTGCCAGCAGTAACAGGGGGCATGTCTATGGCTACACCTTC.

The rearrangement joins TRBV10-3 to TRBJ2-7; no firm D call. Germline CDR1 is ENHRY and CDR2 is SYGVKD. Trimming took off 4 bases at V and 3 bases at J, with 7 bases between the two ends. CDR3 length: 12 residues. CDR3 coding DNA: TGTGCCATCAGTGGGGTCGTCTACGAGCAGTACTTC. Translated: CAISGVVYEQYF.

The chain is built from TRBV6-1 and TRBJ2-5, with D possibly TRBD1 on 5 matching bases. Germline CDR1 reads MNHNS; CDR2 reads SASEGT. CDR3 length: 12 residues. The germline V and J ends were trimmed by 3 bases and 10 bases, with 12 bases remaining between them. The DNA for the CDR3 is TGTGCCAGCAGTGATGGACATTGGCACCAGTACTTC. Its protein product is CASSDGHWHQYF.

This chain joins TRBV7-9 and TRBJ2-7, with D perhaps matching TRBD1 (6 bases). The CDR3 has 14 residues. Trimming removed 5 bases from V and 3 bases from J, with 14 bases in between. CDR1 SEHNR and CDR2 FQNEAQ come from the germline V gene (reference sequence). The CDR3 coding sequence is TGTGCCAGCAGCCAATCGACAGGTGGCTACGAGCAGTACTTC. Amino acid sequence: CASSQSTGGYEQYF.

CDR3 in amino acids: CASSPIGTALYGYTF. CDR3 nucleotide sequence: TGTGCCAGCAGTCCCATTGGGACGGCTCTCTATGGCTACACCTTC. The genes are TRBV27 and TRBJ1-2; D is perhaps TRBD1 (5 bases). Germline CDR1 is MNHEY and CDR2 is SMNVEV (reference sequence). The CDR3 is 15 amino acids. V lost 5 bases, J lost 4 bases, and 17 bases lay in between.

This chain joins TRBV11-2 and TRBJ1-2; 9 positions match TRBD1. This CDR3 spans 15 amino acids. Germline CDR1 reads SGHAT; CDR2 reads FQNNGV. J lost 9 bases, V lost 2 bases, and 10 bases had no gene match. The CDR3 protein is CASSLSPGQGLRYTF. As DNA, the CDR3 is TGTGCCAGCAGCTTATCGCCAGGACAGGGGTTGCGCTACACCTTC.